Listed below are T cell receptor beta chains from one sample, sequenced in a study of shared clonotypes between healthy human individuals. Method: immunoSEQ multiplex PCR; TCRdb's copy keeps in-frame clones and lacks some. The repertoire holds about 820,000 clones, with around 92% as singletons. Sequenced material: naive CD8+ T cells sorted from blood. The receptors were sampled from a man younger than 45 in good health. Both conserved end residues are part of each CDR3. The D gene is left open where the match is weak. Some rows have no size entry. The others give once, few or many, or a class for an expanded clone.

v_call: TRBV7-2; d_call: TRBD1; j_call: TRBJ1-5; clone_size: -; cdr3_aa: CASSPGPGQGNQPQHF; cdr3_nt: TGTGCCAGCAGCCCAGGACCGGGACAGGGCAATCAGCCCCAGCATTTT
v_call: TRBV6-1; d_call: -; j_call: TRBJ2-7; clone_size: -; cdr3_aa: CASSEASSASPIYEQYF; cdr3_nt: TGTGCCAGCAGTGAAGCCAGCTCTGCTAGCCCGATTTACGAGCAGTACTTC
v_call: TRBV11-3; d_call: TRBD1; j_call: TRBJ1-1; clone_size: -; cdr3_aa: CASSSTGGAYAEAFF; cdr3_nt: TGTGCCAGCAGCTCAACAGGGGGCGCTTACGCTGAAGCTTTCTTT
v_call: TRBV27; d_call: -; j_call: TRBJ1-1; clone_size: few; cdr3_aa: CASSSWAEAFF; cdr3_nt: TGTGCCAGCAGCTCCTGGGCTGAAGCTTTCTTT
v_call: TRBV5-4; d_call: -; j_call: TRBJ1-4; clone_size: -; cdr3_aa: CASSPGGLGEKLFF; cdr3_nt: TGTGCCAGCAGCCCCGGCGGCCTAGGGGAAAAACTGTTTTTT
v_call: TRBV19; d_call: -; j_call: TRBJ2-1; clone_size: -; cdr3_aa: CASSIFPGQFHNEQFF; cdr3_nt: TGTGCCAGTAGTATATTCCCGGGACAATTCCACAATGAGCAGTTCTTC
v_call: TRBV2; d_call: TRBD2; j_call: TRBJ2-1; clone_size: -; cdr3_aa: CASRGPGLAGEGYNEQFF; cdr3_nt: TGTGCCAGCAGGGGCCCGGGACTAGCGGGAGAGGGATACAATGAGCAGTTCTTC
v_call: TRBV6-4; d_call: TRBD1; j_call: TRBJ2-7; clone_size: -; cdr3_aa: CASSLGTASYEQYF; cdr3_nt: TGTGCCAGCAGCCTGGGGACAGCGAGTTACGAGCAGTACTTC
v_call: TRBV29-1; d_call: -; j_call: TRBJ2-2; clone_size: few; cdr3_aa: CSVEGNTGELFF; cdr3_nt: TGCAGCGTTGAGGGAAACACCGGGGAGCTGTTTTTT
v_call: TRBV11-2; d_call: TRBD2; j_call: TRBJ2-1; clone_size: -; cdr3_aa: CASSGTSGINEQFF; cdr3_nt: TGTGCCAGCAGCGGGACTAGCGGGATCAATGAGCAGTTCTTC
v_call: TRBV7-8; d_call: TRBD1; j_call: TRBJ2-2; clone_size: -; cdr3_aa: CASSSRTGPTGELFF; cdr3_nt: TGTGCCAGCAGCTCCCGGACAGGGCCCACCGGGGAGCTGTTTTTT
v_call: TRBV4-3; d_call: TRBD2; j_call: TRBJ2-1; clone_size: -; cdr3_aa: CASSHMGLAGRWGPHNEQFF; cdr3_nt: TGCGCCAGCAGCCACATGGGACTAGCGGGCCGATGGGGGCCACACAATGAGCAGTTCTTC
v_call: TRBV15; d_call: -; j_call: TRBJ1-5; clone_size: few; cdr3_aa: CATSRTTGLNQPQHF; cdr3_nt: TGTGCCACCAGCAGAACCACAGGGCTCAATCAGCCCCAGCATTTT
v_call: TRBV6-1; d_call: TRBD2; j_call: TRBJ2-1; clone_size: -; cdr3_aa: CASRLAGGDEQFF; cdr3_nt: TGTGCCAGCCGACTAGCGGGAGGGGACGAGCAGTTCTTC
v_call: TRBV29-1; d_call: TRBD2; j_call: TRBJ2-1; clone_size: -; cdr3_aa: CSVVGLAGPSSYNEQFF; cdr3_nt: TGCAGCGTTGTGGGCCTAGCGGGCCCCAGCTCCTACAATGAGCAGTTCTTC
v_call: TRBV29-1; d_call: -; j_call: TRBJ2-7; clone_size: -; cdr3_aa: CSVEIIGVHEQYF; cdr3_nt: TGCAGCGTTGAAATTATCGGGGTCCACGAGCAGTACTTC
v_call: TRBV10-3; d_call: -; j_call: TRBJ2-5; clone_size: -; cdr3_aa: CAISESIQVGETQYF; cdr3_nt: TGTGCCATCAGTGAGTCGATACAGGTGGGAGAGACCCAGTACTTC
v_call: TRBV9; d_call: TRBD2; j_call: TRBJ2-7; clone_size: -; cdr3_aa: CASSRTSSGDTYEQYF; cdr3_nt: TGTGCCAGCAGTCGAACTTCTAGCGGGGACACCTACGAGCAGTACTTC
v_call: TRBV27; d_call: TRBD1; j_call: TRBJ1-2; clone_size: -; cdr3_aa: CASKKTGGHGYTF; cdr3_nt: TGTGCCAGCAAGAAAACAGGGGGCCATGGCTACACCTTC
v_call: TRBV5-4; d_call: -; j_call: TRBJ1-2; clone_size: -; cdr3_aa: CASSFSTLANYGYTF; cdr3_nt: TGTGCCAGCAGCTTTAGCACACTTGCTAACTATGGCTACACCTTC
v_call: TRBV29-1; d_call: -; j_call: TRBJ2-2; clone_size: -; cdr3_aa: CSSTVGGELFF; cdr3_nt: TGCAGCTCCACTGTGGGCGGGGAGCTGTTTTTT
v_call: TRBV9; d_call: TRBD2; j_call: TRBJ2-7; clone_size: -; cdr3_aa: CASSPGGGEQYF; cdr3_nt: TGTGCCAGCAGCCCTGGCGGGGGCGAGCAGTACTTC
v_call: TRBV7-9; d_call: -; j_call: TRBJ2-1; clone_size: -; cdr3_aa: CASSLGQGFSYNEQFF; cdr3_nt: TGTGCCAGCAGCTTAGGGCAGGGCTTCTCCTACAATGAGCAGTTCTTC
v_call: TRBV28; d_call: TRBD1; j_call: TRBJ1-4; clone_size: -; cdr3_aa: CASSLPPPPDRVLCPNEKLFF; cdr3_nt: TGTGCCAGCAGTTTACCCCCCCCTCCAGACAGGGTGTTGTGTCCCAATGAAAAACTGTTTTTT
v_call: TRBV23-1; d_call: TRBD1; j_call: TRBJ2-7; clone_size: -; cdr3_aa: CASSQSETGAFYEQYF; cdr3_nt: TGCGCCAGCAGTCAATCAGAGACAGGGGCCTTCTACGAGCAGTACTTC
v_call: TRBV12-5; d_call: TRBD2; j_call: TRBJ2-3; clone_size: -; cdr3_aa: CASGSWGLTTDTQYF; cdr3_nt: TGTGCTAGTGGTTCGTGGGGACTAACCACAGATACGCAGTATTTT
v_call: TRBV7-6; d_call: TRBD1; j_call: TRBJ2-2; clone_size: -; cdr3_aa: CASRDPQGVERTGELFF; cdr3_nt: TGTGCCAGCAGGGACCCGCAGGGGGTTGAAAGAACCGGGGAGCTGTTTTTT
v_call: TRBV27; d_call: TRBD2; j_call: TRBJ2-7; clone_size: -; cdr3_aa: CASVPTSGITYEQYF; cdr3_nt: TGTGCCAGCGTACCAACTAGCGGGATTACTTACGAGCAGTACTTC
v_call: TRBV6-5; d_call: TRBD1; j_call: TRBJ1-2; clone_size: once; cdr3_aa: CASSPGQGTFYGYTF; cdr3_nt: TGTGCCAGCAGTCCGGGACAGGGGACTTTCTATGGCTACACCTTC
v_call: TRBV7-9; d_call: -; j_call: TRBJ2-7; clone_size: -; cdr3_aa: CASSLGGPYEQYF; cdr3_nt: TGTGCCAGCAGCTTAGGGGGACCCTACGAGCAGTACTTC
v_call: TRBV4-1; d_call: -; j_call: TRBJ1-2; clone_size: -; cdr3_aa: CASSQEGGRYYGYTF; cdr3_nt: TGCGCCAGCAGCCAAGAAGGCGGGAGGTACTATGGCTACACCTTC
v_call: TRBV4-1; d_call: -; j_call: TRBJ2-7; clone_size: -; cdr3_aa: CASSPIGPGPYEQYF; cdr3_nt: TGCGCCAGCAGCCCCATTGGGCCGGGACCCTACGAGCAGTACTTC
v_call: TRBV28; d_call: TRBD1; j_call: TRBJ1-1; clone_size: -; cdr3_aa: CASSTGQGQAAFF; cdr3_nt: TGTGCCAGCAGTACCGGACAGGGCCAAGCGGCTTTCTTT
v_call: TRBV7-9; d_call: -; j_call: TRBJ2-7; clone_size: once; cdr3_aa: CASSPRDKGRGEQYF; cdr3_nt: TGTGCCAGCAGCCCGAGGGATAAAGGCCGTGGCGAGCAGTACTTC
v_call: TRBV28; d_call: TRBD1; j_call: TRBJ1-2; clone_size: -; cdr3_aa: CASSWGPQGDDGYTF; cdr3_nt: TGTGCCAGCAGCTGGGGCCCACAGGGGGATGATGGCTACACCTTC
v_call: TRBV5-8; d_call: -; j_call: TRBJ2-7; clone_size: -; cdr3_aa: CASSFNRLNEQYF; cdr3_nt: TGTGCCAGCAGCTTCAACAGGCTCAACGAGCAGTACTTC